The rows below give T cell receptor beta chains drawn from one sample of a study of vaccination and CD4 T cells after COVID-19. No antigen has been identified for these receptors. MiXCR, run by TCRdb on the PCR reads, gives a single entry per CDR3 protein. The table includes some 15,000 distinct CDR3 sequences, under 65% detected once. The sequenced material came from CD4+ T cells from blood, cultured in vitro. The receptor source for this set is a human donor who had recovered from COVID-19. The CDR3 runs from the conserved cysteine through the conserved F or W. A D gene is named only where the DNA matches it firmly. Rows give clone size only sometimes, using once, few, many, or a class for an expanded clone.

CDR3 length: 14
D gene: NA
V gene: TRBV2
J gene: TRBJ2-1
clone size: few
CDR3 DNA: TGTGCCAGCAGTTACTCGAGCCCAACCCAGAAGCAGTTCTTC
CDR3 protein: CASSYSSPTQKQFF

CDR3 length: 13
D gene: NA
V gene: TRBV9
J gene: TRBJ1-3
clone size: few
CDR3 DNA: TGTGCCAGCAGCGGGGGATCTGGAAACACCATATATTTT
CDR3 protein: CASSGGSGNTIYF

CDR3 length: 13
D gene: TRBD1
V gene: TRBV20-1
J gene: TRBJ1-1
clone size: NA
CDR3 DNA: TGCAGTGCTCCAGGGGGAGGGGGCGGTTGGGCTTTCTTT
CDR3 protein: CSAPGGGGGWAFF

CDR3 length: 15
D gene: NA
V gene: TRBV7-2
J gene: TRBJ2-1
clone size: NA
CDR3 DNA: TGTGCCAGCAGCTTACAGGGCACGTCCTACAATGAGCAGTTCTTC
CDR3 protein: CASSLQGTSYNEQFF

CDR3 length: 15
D gene: NA
V gene: TRBV9
J gene: TRBJ2-1
clone size: NA
CDR3 DNA: TGTGCCAGCAGCGTAGACTTATCCCCTTACAATGAGCAGTTCTTC
CDR3 protein: CASSVDLSPYNEQFF

CDR3 length: 13
D gene: NA
V gene: TRBV10-1
J gene: TRBJ2-3
clone size: NA
CDR3 DNA: TGCGCCAGCAGCGTGGCCTACACAGATACGCAGTATTTT
CDR3 protein: CASSVAYTDTQYF

CDR3 length: 15
D gene: TRBD2
V gene: TRBV11-2
J gene: TRBJ2-3
clone size: NA
CDR3 DNA: TGTGCCAGCAGCTTCACTAGCGGTTACACAGATACGCAGTATTTT
CDR3 protein: CASSFTSGYTDTQYF

CDR3 length: 15
D gene: TRBD1
V gene: TRBV27
J gene: TRBJ1-5
clone size: NA
CDR3 DNA: TGTGCCAGCAGCCCGGGACAGGGGTACAATCAGCCCCAGCATTTT
CDR3 protein: CASSPGQGYNQPQHF

CDR3 length: 11
D gene: NA
V gene: TRBV19
J gene: TRBJ2-1
clone size: once
CDR3 DNA: TGTGCCAGTACCCAAGACAATGAGCAGTTCTTC
CDR3 protein: CASTQDNEQFF

CDR3 length: 13
D gene: TRBD2
V gene: TRBV20-1
J gene: TRBJ2-1
clone size: NA
CDR3 DNA: TGCAGTGCTAGCCCTACTAGCGGGAGCCCTAAGTTCTTC
CDR3 protein: CSASPTSGSPKFF

CDR3 length: 15
D gene: NA
V gene: TRBV2
J gene: TRBJ1-2
clone size: few
CDR3 DNA: TGTGCCAGCAGTTCGGCCCGGGGGGCTGGCTATGGCTACACCTTC
CDR3 protein: CASSSARGAGYGYTF

CDR3 length: 11
D gene: NA
V gene: TRBV20-1
J gene: TRBJ1-1
clone size: NA
CDR3 DNA: TGCAGTGCTAGCCCACCCACTGAAGCTTTCTTT
CDR3 protein: CSASPPTEAFF

CDR3 length: 14
D gene: NA
V gene: TRBV27
J gene: TRBJ2-3
clone size: NA
CDR3 DNA: TGTGCCAGCAGTTCAGGTCGGGGCACAGATACGCAGTATTTT
CDR3 protein: CASSSGRGTDTQYF

CDR3 length: 13
D gene: NA
V gene: TRBV10-3
J gene: TRBJ1-1
clone size: NA
CDR3 DNA: TGTGCCATCAGTGAGCCCCAGGTCACTGAAGCTTTCTTT
CDR3 protein: CAISEPQVTEAFF

CDR3 length: 16
D gene: TRBD2
V gene: TRBV28
J gene: TRBJ2-3
clone size: NA
CDR3 DNA: TGTGCCAGCAGTTCCCTGACTAGCGGGAGCACAGATACGCAGTATTTT
CDR3 protein: CASSSLTSGSTDTQYF

CDR3 length: 14
D gene: NA
V gene: TRBV20-1
J gene: TRBJ1-1
clone size: few
CDR3 DNA: TGCAGTGCTAGAGATCAAGGGGGAGACACTGAAGCTTTCTTT
CDR3 protein: CSARDQGGDTEAFF

CDR3 length: 14
D gene: NA
V gene: TRBV28
J gene: TRBJ1-2
clone size: few
CDR3 DNA: TGTGCCAGCAGTTTACAGGCAGGGACTTCTGGCTACACCTTC
CDR3 protein: CASSLQAGTSGYTF

CDR3 length: 11
D gene: TRBD1
V gene: TRBV20-1
J gene: TRBJ1-4
clone size: few
CDR3 DNA: TGCAGTGCCGGAAGGGGGCGAAAACTGTTTTTT
CDR3 protein: CSAGRGRKLFF

CDR3 length: 13
D gene: NA
V gene: TRBV19
J gene: TRBJ2-3
clone size: NA
CDR3 DNA: TGTGCCAGTAACACCTACTACACAGATACGCAGTATTTT
CDR3 protein: CASNTYYTDTQYF

CDR3 length: 14
D gene: NA
V gene: TRBV12-3/TRBV12-4
J gene: TRBJ2-6
clone size: NA
CDR3 DNA: TGTGCCAGCAGTTTAGCTGCTGGGGCCAACGTCCTGACTTTC
CDR3 protein: CASSLAAGANVLTF

CDR3 length: 14
D gene: TRBD2
V gene: TRBV7-2
J gene: TRBJ2-1
clone size: NA
CDR3 DNA: TGTGCCAGCAGCGTGACTAGCGGGTCCAATGAGCAGTTCTTC
CDR3 protein: CASSVTSGSNEQFF

CDR3 length: 16
D gene: TRBD1
V gene: TRBV18
J gene: TRBJ1-6
clone size: few
CDR3 DNA: TGTGCCAGCTCACGGGCCCGCAGGGGGCAGGATTCACCCCTCCACTTT
CDR3 protein: CASSRARRGQDSPLHF

CDR3 length: 17
D gene: NA
V gene: TRBV27
J gene: TRBJ1-1
clone size: once
CDR3 DNA: TGTGCCAGCAGGCCTCGGGGGGGCTTTGAGTCTGGCACTGAAGCTTTCTTT
CDR3 protein: CASRPRGGFESGTEAFF

CDR3 length: 14
D gene: TRBD2
V gene: TRBV10-3
J gene: TRBJ2-3
clone size: few
CDR3 DNA: TGTGCCATCAGTAGACTAGCGGGAACAGATACGCAGTATTTT
CDR3 protein: CAISRLAGTDTQYF

CDR3 length: 18
D gene: TRBD1
V gene: TRBV19
J gene: TRBJ2-6
clone size: NA
CDR3 DNA: TGTGCCAGTAGTCCTCGGACAGGGGGGTTCTCTGGGGCCAACGTCCTGACTTTC
CDR3 protein: CASSPRTGGFSGANVLTF

CDR3 length: 12
D gene: NA
V gene: TRBV12-3/TRBV12-4
J gene: TRBJ2-3
clone size: NA
CDR3 DNA: TGTGCCAGCAGTACGATCGGAGATACGCAGTATTTT
CDR3 protein: CASSTIGDTQYF